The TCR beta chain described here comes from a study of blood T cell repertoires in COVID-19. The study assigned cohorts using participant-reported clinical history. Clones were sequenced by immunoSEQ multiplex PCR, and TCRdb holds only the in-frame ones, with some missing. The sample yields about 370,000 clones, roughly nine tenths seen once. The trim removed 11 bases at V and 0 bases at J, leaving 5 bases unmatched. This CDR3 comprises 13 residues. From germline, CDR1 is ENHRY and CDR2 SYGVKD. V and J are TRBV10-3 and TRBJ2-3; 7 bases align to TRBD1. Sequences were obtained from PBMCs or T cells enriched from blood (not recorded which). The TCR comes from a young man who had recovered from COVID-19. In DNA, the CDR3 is TGTGCCGCAGGACAGGAAAGCACAGATACGCAGTATTTT. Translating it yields CAAGQESTDTQYF.